The 29 T cell receptor beta chains below all came from one sample that was sequenced in a study of blood T cell repertoires in COVID-19. Method: immunoSEQ multiplex PCR; TCRdb's copy keeps in-frame clones and lacks some. The sample shows roughly 300,000 clones, 90% to 95% of them seen only once. Material: peripheral blood. Receptor source: a woman in her 30s with COVID-19, enrolled during active disease.

V usage is TRBV15 and J usage is TRBJ1-5; possible D gene TRBD1, 5 bases. CDR1 is LNHNV, CDR2 YYDKDF, per germline (reference sequence). The CDR3 length is 17 residues. With 0 bases removed from V and 3 bases from J, the gap between germline ends came to 15 bases. CDR3: CATSREGRGRDNQPQHF. The CDR3 DNA reads as TGTGCCACCAGCAGAGAGGGGCGGGGACGGGACAATCAGCCCCAGCATTTT.

The chain is built from TRBV2 and TRBJ1-3, with TRBD1 matching over 7 bases. The trim removed 7 bases at V and 4 bases at J, leaving 4 bases unmatched. Per the germline V gene, CDR1 is SNHLY and CDR2 is FYNNEI. The length of the CDR3 is 13 residues. DNA for the CDR3: TGTGCCAGCATGCCACAGGGGGGAAACACCATATATTTT. Translated, it gives CASMPQGGNTIYF.

This chain joins TRBV6-5 and TRBJ1-2; D not resolved. Trimming stripped 6 bases from V and 4 bases from J, with 12 bases between. Germline CDR1 MNHEY, CDR2 SVGAGI. The CDR3 consists of 13 residues. The CDR3 DNA follows: TGTGCCAGCAGGCGGGAGGTCGGCTATGGCTACACCTTC. The encoded protein is CASRREVGYGYTF.

The chain recombines TRBV5-1 with TRBJ1-2; tentative D call: TRBD1 (6 bases). This CDR3 has 12 amino acids. Germline CDR1 SGHRS, CDR2 YFSETQ. Trimming removed 4 bases from V and 7 bases from J, with 11 bases in between. The CDR3 nucleotides read TGCGCCAGCAGCGAAGACAGGTTTGGCTACACCTTC. This translates into CASSEDRFGYTF.

This clone was observed a single time. The chain combines TRBV7-8 with TRBJ2-2, with TRBD2 identical over 10 bases. The CDR3 totals 15 residues. Germline V gene data show CDR1 as SGHVS and CDR2 as FQNEAQ. V shed 5 bases and J 6 bases; nucleotides not matched to a gene: 6. The CDR3 protein is CASSPEREGAGELFF. The DNA of the CDR3 is TGTGCCAGCAGCCCCGAGCGGGAGGGGGCCGGGGAGCTGTTTTTT.

Note on this clone: This CDR3 is also generated by other DNA sequences in the sample. The chain links TRBV5-6 to TRBJ1-5, with D perhaps matching TRBD1 (5 bases). The length of the CDR3 is 14 residues. The V end lost 3 bases, the J end lost 7 bases, and 14 bases lay between the germline ends. Germline loops: CDR1 SGHDT, CDR2 YYEEEE. The CDR3 region has the DNA TGTGCCAGCAGCTCTGGAGGGGCGCGGCAGCCCCAGCATTTT. Its translation: CASSSGGARQPQHF.

In this sample, this clone turned up once. The chain recombines TRBV5-1 with TRBJ2-2; D is unclear. CDR3 length: 13 residues. Germline V gives CDR1 SGHRS, CDR2 YFSETQ. Deletions cut 0 bases from V and 6 bases from J, with 6 bases between. CDR3 loop: CASSLEHAGELFF. CDR3 DNA sequence: TGCGCCAGCAGCTTGGAACATGCCGGGGAGCTGTTTTTT.

The gene calls are TRBV5-1 and TRBJ1-5; weak D call: TRBD1 (6 bases). This CDR3 has 15 residues. The V end was cut by 0 bases, the J end by 1 base, with 8 bases between. Germline values: CDR1 SGHRS, CDR2 YFSETQ. This CDR3 reads CASSLEGGSNQPQHF. The CDR3 DNA is TGCGCCAGCAGCTTGGAGGGGGGGAGCAATCAGCCCCAGCATTTT.

Regarding this clone: Different DNA sequences within this sample yield the same CDR3. The chain links TRBV6-5 to TRBJ2-7; TRBD2 agrees at 10 bases. Germline V lookup: CDR1 MNHEY, CDR2 SVGAGI. The CDR3 has 16 residues. J lost 2 bases, V lost 0 bases, and 4 bases had no gene match. CDR3 DNA sequence: TGTGCCAGCAGTTACTCGGGCCTAGCGGGAGCCTACGAGCAGTACTTC. Its translation: CASSYSGLAGAYEQYF.

This chain uses TRBV6-6 with TRBJ1-5, with 8 bases fitting TRBD1. Germline V gene sequence: CDR1 MNHNY, CDR2 SVGAGI (reference sequence). The CDR3 has 16 amino acids. The trim removed 2 bases at V and 1 base at J, leaving 4 bases unmatched. DNA for the CDR3: TGTGCCAGCAGTTACACAGGGGGTAGAAGCAATCAGCCCCAGCATTTT. This gives the protein CASSYTGGRSNQPQHF.

The chain recombines TRBV6-5 with TRBJ1-3, with 7 positions matching TRBD1. The germline gives CDR1 MNHEY, CDR2 SVGAGI. This CDR3 comprises 15 residues. J was trimmed by 2 bases and V by 6 bases; bases with no gene match: 7. The DNA for the CDR3 is TGTGCCAGCAGAAAAGACAGGGAAGCTGGAAACACCATATATTTT. Encoded protein: CASRKDREAGNTIYF.

The chain is built from TRBV15 and TRBJ2-1; 13 nucleotides agree with TRBD2. The germline gives CDR1 LNHNV, CDR2 YYDKDF (reference sequence). J lost 10 bases, V lost 0 bases, and 6 bases had no gene match. CDR3 length: 16 amino acids. The CDR3 sequence is CATSRDTSGRAGEQFF. The CDR3 bases are TGTGCCACCAGCAGAGATACTAGCGGGAGGGCAGGCGAGCAGTTCTTC.

The rearrangement links TRBV11-3 to TRBJ2-1, with 10 bases aligning to TRBD2. Germline assignment: CDR1 SGHNT and CDR2 YENEEA. CDR3 size: 15 residues. Trimming at V came to 8 bases and at J to 3 bases, leaving 7 bases not matched to a gene. The CDR3 here is CASSTGTSDYNEQFF. DNA of the CDR3: TGTGCCAGCTCAACCGGGACTAGCGACTACAATGAGCAGTTCTTC.

The rearrangement joins TRBV24-1 to TRBJ2-3, with unresolved D. The CDR3 runs 15 residues. V was shortened by 2 bases and J by 3 bases, with 11 bases between the two germline ends. Germline CDR1 KGHDR, CDR2 SFDVKD. CDR3 in amino acids: CATSDSSSATDTQYF. CDR3 in DNA: TGTGCCACCAGTGATTCTAGTAGTGCGACAGATACGCAGTATTTT.

The V call is TRBV27, the J call TRBJ1-2; 8 bases agree with TRBD1. V lost 5 bases, J lost 8 bases, and 7 bases stayed unmatched. The length of the CDR3 is 13 residues. Germline V gene data show CDR1 as MNHEY and CDR2 as SMNVEV (reference sequence). The chain's CDR3 is CASSPDRVHGYTF. DNA of the CDR3: TGTGCCAGCAGTCCGGACAGGGTCCACGGCTACACCTTC.

Notes on this clone: Different DNA sequences within this sample yield the same CDR3. V and J are TRBV5-1 and TRBJ2-7; no reliable D call. This CDR3 comprises 11 residues. CDR1 SGHRS and CDR2 YFSETQ come from the germline V gene. V was trimmed by 3 bases and J by 3 bases, leaving 4 bases between them. This CDR3 is CASSSSYEQYF. In nucleotides, the CDR3 is TGCGCCAGCAGCTCTAGCTACGAGCAGTACTTC. The complete variable domain, with remaining parts taken from reference TRBV5-1 and TRBJ2-7, reads KAGVTQTPRYLIKTRGQQVTLSCSPISGHRSVSWYQQTPGQGLQFLFEYFSETQRNKGNFPGRFSGRQFSNSRSEMNVSTLELGDSALYLCASSSSYEQYFGPGTRLTVT.

The rearrangement joins TRBV11-2 to TRBJ2-1; 7 bases align to TRBD1. The germline V gene encodes CDR1 SGHAT and CDR2 FQNNGV. This CDR3 comprises 16 residues. V trimming: 5 bases; J trimming: 1 base; junction bases outside the gene matches: 8. The CDR3 sequence is CASSKGWDSSYNEQFF. CDR3 nucleotides: TGTGCCAGCAGCAAGGGGTGGGACAGTTCCTACAATGAGCAGTTCTTC. The full variable domain, rest sourced from reference TRBV11-2 and TRBJ2-1, is EAGVAQSPRYKIIEKRQSVAFWCNPISGHATLYWYQQILGQGPKLLIQFQNNGVVDDSQLPKDRFSAERLKGVDSTLKIQPAKLEDSAVYLCASSKGWDSSYNEQFFGPGTRLTVL.

CDR3 coding DNA: TGTGCCAGCTCACCAGGGAGGGGCTTCGCTGAAGCTTTCTTT. Its protein is CASSPGRGFAEAFF. V gene TRBV18 combines with J gene TRBJ1-1; maybe TRBD1 (5 bases). Trimming left V 2 bases short and J 6 bases short, with 13 bases between. The CDR3 runs 14 residues. Looked up from germline, CDR1 is KGHSH and CDR2 is LQKENI. Supplemented by reference TRBV18 and TRBJ1-1, the full variable domain reads NAGVMQNPRHLVRRRGQEARLRCSPMKGHSHVYWYRQLPEEGLKFMVYLQKENIIDESGMPKERFSAEFPKEGPSILRIQQVVRGDSAAYFCASSPGRGFAEAFFGQGTRLTVV.

V usage is TRBV12-1 and J usage is TRBJ2-1; the table's D call of TRBD2 was not tested on the DNA. TRBV12-1 is listed as a pseudogene. This CDR3 has 15 amino acids. The CDR3 DNA reads TGTGCCAGCAGCTTTTGCGGGGGGCGCGACAATGAGCAGTTCTTC. Translating it yields CASSFCGGRDNEQFF.

On this clone: The sample contains more than one DNA sequence encoding this CDR3. The J gene is TRBJ2-7, the V gene TRBV6-5, with 12 bases aligning to TRBD2. Trimming at V came to 4 bases and at J to 0 bases, leaving 4 bases not matched to a gene. The germline gives CDR1 MNHEY, CDR2 SVGAGI. CDR3 length equals 16 residues. The DNA for the CDR3 is TGTGCCAGCAGTTCCTCGACTAGCGGGAGCTCCTACGAGCAGTACTTC. This translates into CASSSSTSGSSYEQYF.

The J gene is TRBJ1-2, the V gene TRBV3-1 (or the pseudogene TRBV3-2), with D maybe TRBD1 (6 bases). Trimming removed 4 bases at V and 4 bases at J, with 10 bases between. Germline V gene lookup returns CDR1 LGHDT and CDR2 YNNKEL (reference sequence). The CDR3 covers 13 residues. The CDR3 nucleotides are TGTGCCAGCAGCCGAGGACAGCCCTATGGCTACACCTTC. Translating gives CASSRGQPYGYTF.

V gene TRBV7-9 combines with J gene TRBJ2-2, with D tentatively TRBD2 (6 bases). From germline, CDR1 is SEHNR and CDR2 FQNEAQ (reference sequence). CDR3 length: 15 residues. V lost 6 bases to trimming and J lost 4 bases, with 15 bases between them. The CDR3 protein is CASSLPGLPTGELFF. Written as DNA, the CDR3 is TGTGCCAGCAGTTTGCCGGGACTCCCCACCGGGGAGCTGTTTTTT.

This chain links TRBV5-5 with TRBJ1-1; D ambiguous. This CDR3 spans 15 amino acids. Germline CDR1 reads SGHKS; CDR2 reads YYEKEE (reference sequence). Trimming pared 3 bases from V and 1 base from J, leaving 13 bases between. This CDR3 is CASSWRARENTEAFF. For the CDR3, the DNA is TGTGCCAGCAGCTGGCGGGCGAGGGAGAACACTGAAGCTTTCTTT.

V gene TRBV9 combines with J gene TRBJ2-1; 7 nucleotides line up with TRBD1. This CDR3 region has 16 residues. Germline-derived CDR1 and CDR2 are SGDLS and YYNGEE. The junction had 8 bases not matched to a gene; V was cut back by 1 base and J by 4 bases. The CDR3 DNA follows: TGTGCCAGCAGCGTATCCACGGGACAGTATTACAATGAGCAGTTCTTC. It specifies CASSVSTGQYYNEQFF.

The chain employs TRBV14 and TRBJ1-2, with 7 bases fitting TRBD1. CDR1 and CDR2 from the germline V gene are SGHDN and FVKESK. V lost 5 bases, J lost 5 bases, and 5 bases stayed unmatched. CDR3 size: 13 residues. CDR3 protein: CASSSDRVYGYTF. CDR3 bases: TGTGCCAGCAGCTCCGACAGGGTTTATGGCTACACCTTC.

This clone was detected once. The rearrangement joins TRBV6-5 to TRBJ1-4; perhaps TRBD1 as D (5 bases). Germline V gives CDR1 MNHEY, CDR2 SVGAGI. The CDR3 length is 15 residues. Between the trimmed V and J ends, which lost 5 bases and 6 bases, there was a span of 16 bases. The CDR3 bases are TGTGCCAGCAGTACCCCCCGACCGGGGGATGAAAAACTGTTTTTT. It codes for CASSTPRPGDEKLFF.

The chain couples TRBV30 to TRBJ1-4; no firm D call. The CDR3 spans 14 residues. V shed 1 base and J shed 10 bases, with 16 bases lying between them. Looked up from germline, CDR1 is GTSNPN and CDR2 is SVGIG (reference sequence). The CDR3 reads CAWSATKEGGKLFF. The CDR3 DNA sequence: TGTGCCTGGAGTGCGACAAAGGAGGGTGGAAAACTGTTTTTT.

V and J are TRBV6-5 and TRBJ1-5, with D possibly matching TRBD1 (5 bases). Germline CDR1 and CDR2: MNHEY and SVGAGI. The CDR3 sequence is 14 residues long. V lost 4 bases to trimming and J lost 2 bases, with 9 bases between them. CDR3 residues: CASSWGGRNQPQHF. The CDR3 region has the DNA TGTGCCAGCAGTTGGGGGGGACGCAATCAGCCCCAGCATTTT.

The chain links TRBV27 to TRBJ2-7, with a tentative D call TRBD2 (6 bases). Trimming left V 2 bases short and J 6 bases short, with 8 bases between. This CDR3 is 12 amino acids long. Germline V gene data show CDR1 as MNHEY and CDR2 as SMNVEV (reference sequence). The CDR3 region has the DNA TGTGCCAGCAGTTTAGGGGGGAGCGAGCAGTACTTC. It yields the protein CASSLGGSEQYF.